Each of the 15 T cell receptor beta chains below was sequenced from the same sample in a study of blood T cell repertoires in COVID-19. Some clones are missing from TCRdb's copy, which holds only in-frame ones; the method was immunoSEQ multiplex PCR. Here the sample spans 70,000 to 85,000 clones, roughly 84% being singletons. The sample comprised peripheral blood. The receptors shown here come from a man aged 70 or older with active or convalescent COVID-19.

This chain joins TRBV30 and TRBJ1-4, with D tentatively TRBD1 (5 bases). There are 15 residues in the CDR3. Trimming took 6 bases from V and 0 from J, leaving 14 bases between them. CDR1 and CDR2 (germline): GTSNPN, SVGIG (reference sequence). The CDR3 sequence: CACGMGGTTNEKLFF. CDR3 nucleotide sequence: TGTGCCTGTGGAATGGGGGGTACAACTAATGAAAAACTGTTTTTT.

In regard to this clone: Other DNA sequences in this sample translate to the same CDR3. The J gene is TRBJ1-4, the V gene TRBV5-1, with TRBD1 matching over 8 bases. V trimming: 4 bases; J trimming: 7 bases; junction bases outside the gene matches: 6. The CDR3 spans 14 residues. In germline, CDR1 is SGHRS, CDR2 YFSETQ. As DNA, the CDR3 is TGCGCCAGCAGCATAGGACAGGGCGGTGAAAAACTGTTTTTT. It codes for CASSIGQGGEKLFF. The variable domain in full, completed from reference TRBV5-1 and TRBJ1-4, reads KAGVTQTPRYLIKTRGQQVTLSCSPISGHRSVSWYQQTPGQGLQFLFEYFSETQRNKGNFPGRFSGRQFSNSRSEMNVSTLELGDSALYLCASSIGQGGEKLFFGSGTQLSVL.

The chain employs TRBV5-1 and TRBJ1-5, with a possible D match to TRBD1 (5 bases). Trimming left V 3 bases short and J 4 bases short, with 11 bases between. From germline, CDR1 is SGHRS and CDR2 YFSETQ. CDR3 length: 14 amino acids. CDR3 sequence reads: CASSSGDGNQPQHF. In DNA form, the CDR3 reads TGCGCCAGCAGCTCGGGGGACGGGAATCAGCCCCAGCATTTT.

The CDR3 DNA follows: TGTGCCAGCTCCCGGACAGGCACTAATGAAAAACTGTTTTTT. Its protein product is CASSRTGTNEKLFF. The rearrangement links TRBV18 to TRBJ1-4; 7 positions agree with TRBD1. V shed 6 bases and J 2 bases; nucleotides not matched to a gene: 3. The CDR3 contains 14 residues. From germline, CDR1 is KGHSH and CDR2 LQKENI.

The chain carries TRBV10-1 and TRBJ1-1; 10 bases are shared with TRBD1. The CDR3 covers 13 residues. The trim removed 6 bases at V and 6 bases at J, leaving 4 bases unmatched. Germline CDR1 WNHNN, CDR2 SYGVQD (reference sequence). CDR3 sequence (DNA): TGCGCCAGCAGGCGAGGACAGGGGGCTGAAGCTTTCTTT. Translated: CASRRGQGAEAFF.

This sequence joins TRBV6-5 and TRBJ2-3, with unresolved D. V was clipped by 0 bases and J by 5 bases, with 12 bases between them. CDR1 is MNHEY and CDR2 is SVGAGI in the germline V gene. This CDR3 is 15 amino acids long. This CDR3 reads CASSYSGATRDTQYF. CDR3 nucleotides: TGTGCCAGCAGTTACTCGGGCGCGACCAGAGATACGCAGTATTTT.

The V and J genes are TRBV10-3 and TRBJ2-1, with D possibly matching TRBD1 (6 bases). The CDR3 has 13 amino acids. Germline-derived CDR1 and CDR2 are ENHRY and SYGVKD. V lost 6 bases and J 0 bases, leaving 6 bases between the germline ends. In nucleotides, the CDR3 is TGTGCCATCAGAGGGGGCTCCTACAATGAGCAGTTCTTC. Its protein is CAIRGGSYNEQFF.

The chain joins TRBV3-1 (or the pseudogene TRBV3-2) to TRBJ2-1, with TRBD2 identical over 12 bases. CDR3 length equals 16 residues. Looked up from germline, CDR1 is LGHDT and CDR2 is YNNKEL (reference sequence). With V trimmed by 1 base and J by 8 bases, 6 bases remained unmatched. The CDR3 here is CASSQAQLAGGDEQFF. The CDR3, as DNA: TGTGCCAGCAGCCAAGCCCAACTAGCGGGGGGAGATGAGCAGTTCTTC.

V and J are TRBV18 and TRBJ1-1; tentative D call: TRBD1 (5 bases). V lost 3 bases and J 3 bases, leaving 11 bases between the germline ends. The CDR3 has 14 amino acids. Germline V lookup: CDR1 KGHSH, CDR2 LQKENI. The CDR3 DNA reads TGTGCCAGCTCACCCGCAGGGCTGTACACTGAAGCTTTCTTT. Protein product: CASSPAGLYTEAFF. The full variable domain, its missing parts supplied by reference TRBV18 and TRBJ1-1, is NAGVMQNPRHLVRRRGQEARLRCSPMKGHSHVYWYRQLPEEGLKFMVYLQKENIIDESGMPKERFSAEFPKEGPSILRIQQVVRGDSAAYFCASSPAGLYTEAFFGQGTRLTVV.

The V call is TRBV11-2, the J call TRBJ1-6; a weak D match, TRBD1 (6 bases). Germline V gives CDR1 SGHAT, CDR2 FQNNGV. This CDR3 is 16 amino acids long. V gave up 1 base and J gave up 3 bases, with 10 bases separating them. For the CDR3, the DNA is TGTGCCAGCAGCTTAGGACAGGCGGACTATAATTCACCCCTCCACTTT. Its protein product is CASSLGQADYNSPLHF.

The chain carries TRBV7-9 and TRBJ2-7; D gene uncertain. This CDR3 contains 11 residues. Between the trimmed V and J ends, which lost 2 bases and 7 bases, there was a span of 6 bases. Germline V gene data show CDR1 as SEHNR and CDR2 as FQNEAQ (reference sequence). CDR3 in DNA: TGTGCCAGCAGCTTAATCCAGGAGCAGTACTTC. It translates to CASSLIQEQYF.

V and J are TRBV10-3 and TRBJ2-4, with 10 bases identical to TRBD1. This CDR3 spans 15 amino acids. Unmatched junction bases numbered 5, after V lost 1 base and J lost 8 bases. Germline V gene data show CDR1 as ENHRY and CDR2 as SYGVKD. The CDR3 spells CAISEFGQGVDIQYF. In nucleotides, the CDR3 is TGTGCCATCAGTGAGTTCGGACAGGGGGTGGACATTCAGTACTTC.

The chain is built from TRBV5-1 and TRBJ1-3, with D perhaps matching TRBD1 (6 bases). Trimming stripped 4 bases from V and 3 bases from J, with 11 bases between. CDR3 length: 14 amino acids. Germline-derived CDR1 and CDR2 are SGHRS and YFSETQ. CDR3 DNA sequence: TGCGCCAGCAGCCCCGGACAGCGTGGAAACACCATATATTTT. Its protein product is CASSPGQRGNTIYF.

The chain has TRBV7-3 and TRBJ2-1, with 12 bases that match TRBD2. Looked up from germline, CDR1 is SGHTA and CDR2 is FQGTGA. The V and J ends lost 1 base and 6 bases, in that order; junction bases with no gene match: 4. The CDR3 sequence is 16 residues long. The DNA for the CDR3 is TGTGCCAGCAGCTTAATTGGACTAGCGGGACTCAATGAGCAGTTCTTC. Its protein is CASSLIGLAGLNEQFF.

J is TRBJ1-2 and V is TRBV9; TRBD1 is a possible D gene (5 bases). V dropped 0 bases and J dropped 4 bases, with 10 bases sitting between them. The germline CDR1 and CDR2 sequences are SGDLS and YYNGEE. The CDR3 consists of 14 residues. The CDR3 bases are TGTGCCAGCAGCGTAGACAGGACGGGCTATGGCTACACCTTC. Its translation is CASSVDRTGYGYTF.